This paragraph reports one T cell receptor beta chain. Its antigen target is currently unknown. Base qualities are missing; no much larger clone stands one base away. The CDR3 regions of human TCRbeta chains were subjected to immunosequencing. Regarding the original processing steps: TCRs in the repertoires were compared against a reference library of SARS-CoV-2-specific TCRs that had been generated with the MIRA antigen-specificity platform. Breadth was defined as the fraction of unique TCRs that were SARS-CoV-2-associated. Depth was defined as the fraction of total T cells that were SARS-CoV-2-associated. Each spike-specific TCR was assigned to its reactive spike region and to a CD4 or CD8 class using the MIRA data. Log10-transformed breadth and depth values were compared by one-way ANOVA with Sidak's multiple comparisons tests. In its TCRdb copy, this immuneACCESS table keeps in-frame sequences only and misses some clones. Where compared with another copy, unresolved V genes explain less than half of these, and the others have no known cause. For V, J and clone size, that table is used; D and trimming come from the DNA. Recorded for this sample are 98,000 or so clones; about nine tenths of them occurred a single time. Jointly, the top ten make up 18% of the sample.

At the junction V is shortened by 0 bases and J by 0 bases, with 12 bases in between. Spanning cysteine to phenylalanine, the CDR3 consists of 16 amino acids. Only the CDR3 DNA is retained, 48 bases long and in frame from the first base. CDR1 KGHSY and CDR2 FQNENV are derived from the germline V gene. These data come from a study of T cell responses to AZD1222 COVID-19 vaccine (dated by TCRdb to the early 2020s). Turning to the overall study: AZD1222 recipients whose second dose came at about 4 weeks and those whose second dose came at about 12 weeks were combined into one group, since spike-specific TCR depth and breadth did not differ between the two schedules. A total of 230 to 250 trial participants underwent TCR sequencing, of whom 207 had received two doses of AZD1222 and around 25 had received two doses of the MenACWY control vaccine. Enrollment into the trials was organized by age into subgroups of 18-55, 56-69 and 70-plus years, and those subgroups contained roughly 160, 29 and 62 TCR-sequenced participants, respectively.

Per the publication, the time point label means: baseline before first vaccination. The vaccinee samples were drawn from two UK trials, COV001 and COV002, one of which was a single-blind randomized controlled phase 2/3 trial testing AZD1222 (ChAdOx1 nCoV-19) in healthy adults. For TCRbeta chain sequencing, PBMC samples were collected from trial participants at day 0 and at day 28 after the second dose. Points the paper makes about the study in general: Conclusions about previously exposed vaccinees are limited because only a handful of AZD1222 recipients were SARS-CoV-2 seropositive at baseline. Spike-specific TCR breadth and depth rose significantly after two AZD1222 doses compared with day 0 and with MenACWY recipients. Most participants were white British and females outnumbered males, and the authors suggested that clonal diversity may have been underestimated. Because no day 14 peak-response samples were available, repertoires were characterized only after the peak T cell response. The 56-69-year group was small, and its depth increase did not reach significance, likely because of low power. Nearly half of unique spike-specific TCRs reportedly recognized epitopes outside regions mutated in the B.1.351 and B.1.1.7 variants. The vaccine-associated CD4 TCRs covered the entire spike protein, and the dominant responses fell in regions 160-218 and 743-854.

The chain uses TRBV16 and TRBJ2-7; TRBD1 could be the D gene, as 6 bases match. Sequenced here: peripheral blood, sampled on day 0 of AZD1222 vaccination. This TCR derives from an adult in good health. This receptor carries the CDR3 CASSQSGDRPSYEQYF. The sequenced DNA: TGTGCCAGCAGCCAATCCGGAGACAGGCCCTCCTACGAGCAGTACTTC.